The 23 T cell receptor beta chains below were found in one sample sequenced in a study of blood T cells in healthy people across ages. PCR was performed a second time for roughly 7 to 12 cycles using a sample-barcoded 5' primer and a J-beta primer mix. MiXCR, run by TCRdb on the 5' RACE reads, gives a single entry per CDR3 protein. Of 2 million or so distinct CDR3 sequences detected, 49% appear once; the ten largest clones hold about 2.1%. Sequenced sample: blood. These receptor sequences come from a woman aged 40 to 55 in good health.

The chain has TRBV6-2 or TRBV6-3 and TRBJ1-5; a possible D gene is TRBD1 (5 bases). Looked up from germline, CDR1 is MNHEY and CDR2 is SVGEGT. CDR3 length equals 16 residues. V was shortened by 3 bases and J by 2 bases, with 14 bases between the two germline ends. CDR3: CASSYCGTVCNQPQHF. The CDR3 DNA sequence: TGTGCCAGCAGTTATTGCGGGACCGTGTGCAATCAGCCCCAGCATTTT.

The V call is TRBV5-1, the J call TRBJ1-2; D is uncertain. V lost 3 bases, J lost 4 bases, and 16 bases lay in between. The CDR3 sequence is 15 residues long. Germline CDR1 SGHRS, CDR2 YFSETQ. The CDR3, as DNA: TGCGCCAGCAGCTCCGCAGTACCGCCAATCTATGGCTACACCTTC. As protein: CASSSAVPPIYGYTF.

The J gene is TRBJ2-3, the V gene TRBV28; 16 bases line up with TRBD2. This CDR3 comprises 18 residues. Unmatched junction bases numbered 10, after V lost 5 bases and J lost 5 bases. The V gene's germline CDR1 is MDHEN and CDR2 SYDVKM. CDR3 loop: CASSPDPGLAGGVDTQYF. CDR3 nucleotide sequence: TGTGCCAGCAGTCCGGATCCGGGACTAGCGGGGGGGGTAGATACGCAGTATTTT.

Regarding this clonotype: A junction end diverges from the germline sequence, so it may reflect a read error. The chain uses TRBV10-3 and TRBJ2-7; D tentatively fits TRBD1 or TRBD2 (5 bases each). This CDR3 region has 12 residues. The V gene's germline CDR1 is ENHRY and CDR2 SYGVKD. DNA for the CDR3: TGTACCATCAGTGAGAGGGGATACGAGCAGTACTTC. Its translation: CTISERGYEQYF.

The chain has TRBV20-1 and TRBJ2-1, with unresolved D. The CDR3 is made up of 14 amino acids. The V gene's germline CDR1 is DFQATT and CDR2 SNEGSKA (reference sequence). The ends were cut back, 6 bases at V and 9 bases at J, with 21 bases in the middle. The CDR3: CSASRTPGLSEQFF. In DNA, the CDR3 is TGCAGTGCCTCTAGGACCCCTGGGCTTAGTGAGCAGTTCTTC.

The rearrangement links TRBV11-3 to TRBJ2-5, with D maybe TRBD1 (6 bases). CDR3 length equals 13 residues. V lost 5 bases and J 5 bases, leaving 12 bases between the germline ends. Germline assignment: CDR1 SGHNT and CDR2 YENEEA. The CDR3 loop is CASSATGHETQYF. In nucleotides, the CDR3 is TGTGCCAGCAGCGCAACAGGGCACGAGACCCAGTACTTC.

The chain uses TRBV7-2 and TRBJ1-5; 7 nucleotides align to TRBD1. Unmatched junction bases numbered 7, after V lost 3 bases and J lost 5 bases. This CDR3 comprises 15 residues. Germline V gives CDR1 SGHTA, CDR2 FQGNSA. The CDR3 here is CASSFFRGADQPQHF. The CDR3 coding sequence is TGTGCCAGCAGCTTTTTCAGGGGGGCCGATCAGCCCCAGCATTTT.

The chain couples TRBV25-1 to TRBJ1-1, with D tentatively TRBD1 (6 bases). CDR1 is MGHDK and CDR2 is SYGVNS in the germline V gene. This CDR3 has 15 residues. V lost 4 bases, J lost 1 base, and 13 bases lay in between. The CDR3 protein is CASSVMTGSNTEAFF. CDR3 DNA: TGTGCCAGCAGTGTCATGACAGGATCGAACACTGAAGCTTTCTTT.

This chain joins TRBV27 and TRBJ2-7; D possibly matches TRBD1 or TRBD2 (5 bases each). Per the germline V gene, CDR1 is MNHEY and CDR2 is SMNVEV (reference sequence). The V end lost 4 bases, the J end lost 5 bases, and 15 bases lay between the germline ends. The CDR3 spans 14 residues. The CDR3 DNA reads as TGTGCCAGCAGTTCTGGGGGACCAAGGGACGAGCAGTACTTC. Its translation: CASSSGGPRDEQYF.

Here the CDR3 DNA reads TGTGCCAGCAATTTGGGGGGGGAATTTACTGAAGCTTTCTTT. The encoded protein is CASNLGGEFTEAFF. V usage is TRBV6-2 or TRBV6-3 and J usage is TRBJ1-1; the D gene is possibly TRBD1 (5 bases). Looked up from germline, CDR1 is MNHEY and CDR2 is SVGEGT. The CDR3 consists of 14 residues. V was pared by 7 bases and J by 5 bases, with 17 bases between.

The chain is built from TRBV9 and TRBJ2-1, with TRBD2 matching over 8 bases. From germline, CDR1 is SGDLS and CDR2 YYNGEE. Trimming at V came to 10 bases and at J to 9 bases, leaving 12 bases not matched to a gene. The length of the CDR3 is 13 residues. The DNA for the CDR3 is TGTGCCGCCGGGACTCAGGCGGGGGGTGAGCAGTTCTTC. This gives the protein CAAGTQAGGEQFF.

The CDR3, as DNA: TGTGCCAGCAGCCCCTACGGGACATCCGGGGCCAACGTCCTGACTTTC. It translates to CASSPYGTSGANVLTF. This chain connects TRBV28 to TRBJ2-6, with D possibly matching TRBD1 (6 bases). Trimming shortened V by 6 bases and J by 4 bases, and 16 bases separated the two germline ends. Germline V gives CDR1 MDHEN, CDR2 SYDVKM. The CDR3 contains 16 residues.

The CDR3 spells CSAGPAGTYEQYF. DNA of the CDR3: TGCAGTGCTGGGCCAGCGGGGACCTACGAGCAGTACTTC. This chain joins TRBV20-1 and TRBJ2-7, with 7 bases lining up with TRBD2. Losses at the gene ends were 5 bases for V and 2 bases for J; bases not matched to a gene: 6. The CDR3 has 13 amino acids. The germline V gene encodes CDR1 DFQATT and CDR2 SNEGSKA (reference sequence).

This clonotype was seen more than once but under ten times. V usage is TRBV25-1 and J usage is TRBJ2-7; 8 bases align to TRBD1. V was clipped by 6 bases and J by 3 bases; unmatched bases: 7. CDR3 length: 14 amino acids. Germline V gene lookup returns CDR1 MGHDK and CDR2 SYGVNS. CDR3 DNA: TGTGCCAGCAGAGGGACAGGACAAAGCTACGAGCAGTACTTC. It codes for CASRGTGQSYEQYF.

The chain is built from TRBV6-6 and TRBJ2-2, with a possible D match to TRBD2 (5 bases). V was cut by 10 bases and J by 0 bases, with 12 bases left in between. Germline V CDR1 and CDR2: MNHNY, SVGAGI (reference sequence). This CDR3 is 14 amino acids long. CDR3 DNA sequence: TGTGCCACCCGAGCGGATTCGAACACCGGGGAGCTGTTTTTT. It is translated as CATRADSNTGELFF.

The chain has TRBV6-2 or TRBV6-3 and TRBJ2-5; 10 nucleotides align to TRBD1. In germline, CDR1 is MNHEY, CDR2 SVGEGT. This CDR3 has 18 amino acids. J was trimmed by 1 base and V by 5 bases; bases with no gene match: 13. The chain's CDR3 is CASSTRTGGYTLQETQYF. CDR3 in DNA: TGTGCCAGCAGTACAAGGACAGGGGGATACACCCTCCAAGAGACCCAGTACTTC.

The chain joins TRBV5-1 to TRBJ2-1; perhaps TRBD1 as D (6 bases). The V end was cut by 0 bases, the J end by 1 base, with 11 bases between. The CDR3 runs 16 residues. The germline V gene has CDR1 SGHRS and CDR2 YFSETQ. This CDR3 is CASSLALQGSYNEQFF. The DNA for the CDR3 is TGCGCCAGCAGCTTGGCCTTGCAGGGGTCCTACAATGAGCAGTTCTTC.

The rearrangement uses TRBV18 and TRBJ2-4; 7 bases map to TRBD2. V gave up 4 bases and J gave up 11 bases; unmatched junction bases: 17. The length of the CDR3 is 16 residues. Germline V gene sequence: CDR1 KGHSH, CDR2 LQKENI. CDR3 loop: CASSRASGQPAPFQYF. CDR3 DNA: TGTGCCAGCTCACGGGCTAGCGGCCAACCTGCCCCGTTTCAGTACTTC.

This clonotype was counted only a few times. The chain carries TRBV5-1 and TRBJ2-7; 16 bases fit TRBD2. This CDR3 has 19 residues. The J segment lost 4 bases and the V segment lost 1 base, leaving 11 bases of the junction unmatched. Germline V gene sequence: CDR1 SGHRS, CDR2 YFSETQ. For the CDR3, the DNA is TGCGCCAGCAGCTTGTATGGGGGACTAGCGGGGGGGAAGACATACGAGCAGTACTTC. Translating it yields CASSLYGGLAGGKTYEQYF.

This chain uses TRBV4-2 with TRBJ2-1, with TRBD1 as a possible D gene (6 bases). The CDR3 covers 15 residues. Germline V CDR1 and CDR2: LGHNA, YNFKEQ. Deletions cut 0 bases from V and 1 base from J, with 7 bases between. CDR3 coding DNA: TGTGCCAGCAGCCAAGAGACAGGTTCCTACAATGAGCAGTTCTTC. Amino acid sequence: CASSQETGSYNEQFF.

The chain uses TRBV6-2 or TRBV6-3 and TRBJ1-5, with 7 positions matching TRBD1. Trimming removed 7 bases from V and 5 bases from J; junction bases left unmatched: 8. The CDR3 runs 14 residues. Germline-derived CDR1 and CDR2 are MNHEY and SVGEGT. CDR3 region: CASINRGRDQPQHF. The CDR3, as DNA: TGTGCCAGCATAAACAGGGGTCGGGATCAGCCCCAGCATTTT.

The V call is TRBV6-5, the J call TRBJ2-3; TRBD1 aligns across 9 bases. V lost 6 bases, J lost 6 bases, and 7 bases stayed unmatched. CDR3 length: 14 residues. Germline CDR1 MNHEY, CDR2 SVGAGI. This chain's CDR3 is CASRGDREGDTQYF. The DNA for the CDR3 is TGTGCCAGCAGAGGGGACAGGGAAGGGGATACGCAGTATTTT.

The V gene is TRBV27, the J gene TRBJ1-1, with D possibly TRBD1 on 6 matching bases. This CDR3 has 14 amino acids. Germline CDR1 is MNHEY and CDR2 is SMNVEV (reference sequence). V gave up 7 bases and J gave up 2 bases, with 14 bases separating them. The DNA for the CDR3 is TGTGCCAGCACCCCCGTCAGGGGCAACACTGAAGCTTTCTTT. Translating gives CASTPVRGNTEAFF.